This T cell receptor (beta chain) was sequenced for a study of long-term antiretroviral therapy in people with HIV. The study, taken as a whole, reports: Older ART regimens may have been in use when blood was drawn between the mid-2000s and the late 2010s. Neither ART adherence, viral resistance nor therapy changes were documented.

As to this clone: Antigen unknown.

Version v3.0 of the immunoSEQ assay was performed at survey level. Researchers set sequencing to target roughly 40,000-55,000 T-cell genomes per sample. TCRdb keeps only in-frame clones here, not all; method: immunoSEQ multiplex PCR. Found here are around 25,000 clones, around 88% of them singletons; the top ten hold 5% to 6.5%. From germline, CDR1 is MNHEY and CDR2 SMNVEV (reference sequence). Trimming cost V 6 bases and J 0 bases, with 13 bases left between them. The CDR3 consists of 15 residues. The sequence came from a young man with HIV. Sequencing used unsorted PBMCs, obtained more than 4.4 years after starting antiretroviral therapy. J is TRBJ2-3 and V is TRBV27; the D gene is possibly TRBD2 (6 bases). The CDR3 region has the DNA TGTGCCAGCAGCCGAGCCGGGACTAGCACAGATACGCAGTATTTT. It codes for CASSRAGTSTDTQYF.